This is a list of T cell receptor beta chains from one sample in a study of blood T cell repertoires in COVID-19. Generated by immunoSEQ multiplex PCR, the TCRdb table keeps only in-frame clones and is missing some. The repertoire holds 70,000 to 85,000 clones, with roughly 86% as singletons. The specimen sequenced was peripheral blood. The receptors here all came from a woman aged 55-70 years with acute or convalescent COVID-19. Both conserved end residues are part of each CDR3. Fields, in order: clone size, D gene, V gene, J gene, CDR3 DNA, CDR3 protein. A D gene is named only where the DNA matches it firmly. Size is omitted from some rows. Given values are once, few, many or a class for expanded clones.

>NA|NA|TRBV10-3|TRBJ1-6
TGTGCCATCAGCCAGGAGGGCTCCTATAATTCACCCCTCCACTTT
CAISQEGSYNSPLHF
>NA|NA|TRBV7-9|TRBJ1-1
TGTGCCAGCAGCTTAGCAATAGTTGAGGAGCCTGAAGCTTTCTTT
CASSLAIVEEPEAFF
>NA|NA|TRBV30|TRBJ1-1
TGTGCCTGGAAGGCTGGGGGGAGAGTCACTGAAGCTTTCTTT
CAWKAGGRVTEAFF
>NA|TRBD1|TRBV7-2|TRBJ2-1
TGTGCCAGCAGCTTGCGGACAGGACACTCCTACAATGAGCAGTTCTTC
CASSLRTGHSYNEQFF
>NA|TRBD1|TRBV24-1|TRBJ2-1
TGTGCCACCGGCAGGGGGTATGACAATGAGCAGTTCTTC
CATGRGYDNEQFF
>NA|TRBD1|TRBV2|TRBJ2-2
TGTGCCAGCGGGCCTGGACAGGGGGGCACCGGGGAGCTGTTTTTT
CASGPGQGGTGELFF
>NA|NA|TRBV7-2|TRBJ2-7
TGTGCCAGCAGCACCACTAACCTTTACGAGCAGTACTTC
CASSTTNLYEQYF
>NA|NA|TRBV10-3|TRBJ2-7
TGTGCCATCAGGACGGACGAGGGTTCCGAGCAGTACTTC
CAIRTDEGSEQYF
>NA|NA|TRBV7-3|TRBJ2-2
TGTGCCAGCAGCCCACAGGGGAACACCGGGGAGCTGTTTTTT
CASSPQGNTGELFF
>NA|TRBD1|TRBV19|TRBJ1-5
TGTGCCAGTAGCCTCGACAGGGAAGGGCAGCCCCAGCATTTT
CASSLDREGQPQHF
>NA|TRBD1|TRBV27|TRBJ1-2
TGTGCCAGCAGTCCTCGTCACACAGGGGGAGTAGGTGGCTACACCTTC
CASSPRHTGGVGGYTF
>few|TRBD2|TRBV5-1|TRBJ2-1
TGCGCCAGCAGCTACGCTAGCGGGGAATTCAATGAGCAGTTCTTC
CASSYASGEFNEQFF
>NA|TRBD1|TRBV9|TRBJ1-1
TGTGCCAGCACCGGGACAGCAGGGTCTGAAGCTTTCTTT
CASTGTAGSEAFF
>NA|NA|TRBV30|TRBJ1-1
TGTGCCTGGAGTCAGGAATTGAACACTGAAGCTTTCTTT
CAWSQELNTEAFF
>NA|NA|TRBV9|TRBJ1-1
TGTGCCAGCAGCGTAGACGGACTGAATCGTTTCTTT
CASSVDGLNRFF
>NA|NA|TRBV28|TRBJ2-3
TGTGCCAGCAGTTTGTCTAGCACAGATACGCAGTATTTT
CASSLSSTDTQYF
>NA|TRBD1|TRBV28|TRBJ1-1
TGTGCCAGCAACCCAGGGACAGGGGGATGGATCACTGAAGCTTTCTTT
CASNPGTGGWITEAFF
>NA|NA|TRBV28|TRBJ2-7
TGTGCCAGCAGTCGGACATTCGAGCAGTACTTC
CASSRTFEQYF